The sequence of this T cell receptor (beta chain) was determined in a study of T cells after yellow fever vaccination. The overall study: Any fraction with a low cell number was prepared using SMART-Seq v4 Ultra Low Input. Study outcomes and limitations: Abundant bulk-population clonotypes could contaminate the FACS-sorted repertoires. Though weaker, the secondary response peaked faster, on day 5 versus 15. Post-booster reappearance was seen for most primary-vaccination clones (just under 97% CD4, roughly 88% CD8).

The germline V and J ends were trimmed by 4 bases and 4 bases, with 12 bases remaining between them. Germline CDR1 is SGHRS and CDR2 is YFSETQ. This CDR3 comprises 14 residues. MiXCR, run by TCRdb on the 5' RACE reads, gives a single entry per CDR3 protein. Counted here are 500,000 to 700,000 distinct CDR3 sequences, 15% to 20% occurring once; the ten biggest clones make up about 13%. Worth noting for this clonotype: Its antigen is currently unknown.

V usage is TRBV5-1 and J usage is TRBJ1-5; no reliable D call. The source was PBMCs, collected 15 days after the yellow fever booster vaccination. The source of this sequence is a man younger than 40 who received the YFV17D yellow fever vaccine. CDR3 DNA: TGCGCCAGCAGCCCCGATCCGGGGAATCAGCCCCAGCATTTT. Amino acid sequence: CASSPDPGNQPQHF.